A selection of T cell receptor beta chains follows, all from one sample in a study of PD-1 blockade in classical Hodgkin lymphoma. The method was immunoSEQ multiplex PCR; TCRdb's version includes in-frame clones alone and lacks a portion of them. The data hold about 25,000 clones, with 60% to 85% observed a single time. The sequencing here drew on peripheral blood mononuclear cells (PBMCs), taken before the second cycle of nivolumab. The source of these receptors is a human donor with classical Hodgkin lymphoma. Each CDR3 is given with its conserved first and last residue. The D gene is left open where the match is weak. Expanded clones are given a class, and other clones once, few, many or no size at all.

V: TRBV29-1; J: TRBJ2-5; size: few; D: TRBD1; CDR3: CSVEEGGGETQYF
V: TRBV15; J: TRBJ2-1; size: .; D: .; CDR3: CATSRVVGAGHNEQFF
V: TRBV14; J: TRBJ2-2; size: .; D: TRBD2; CDR3: CASSQAGRAGELFF
V: TRBV27; J: TRBJ2-2; size: .; D: TRBD2; CDR3: CASSLSRLAGTNTGELFF
V: TRBV20-1; J: TRBJ1-2; size: .; D: .; CDR3: CSARGPKGSTF
V: TRBV2; J: TRBJ1-2; size: .; D: TRBD1; CDR3: CASKLRTGSYGYTF
V: TRBV20-1; J: TRBJ2-3; size: .; D: TRBD2; CDR3: CSARDYYTQYF
V: TRBV7-9; J: TRBJ2-7; size: few; D: .; CDR3: CASSTLKGTLTYEQYF
V: TRBV5-1; J: TRBJ2-1; size: .; D: TRBD2; CDR3: CASSLSTSGRTKFF
V: TRBV5-1; J: TRBJ2-1; size: .; D: TRBD2; CDR3: CASSLVAGSYNEQFF
V: TRBV6-5; J: TRBJ2-7; size: few; D: .; CDR3: CASSPYQAPTYEQYF